The entry below describes one T cell receptor beta chain. The CDR3 runs 14 residues. Germline V CDR1 and CDR2: MNHEY, SVGAGI. V lost 4 bases and J lost 2, with 10 bases in between. These data originate in a study of control samples from healthy donors and cancer patients. Sequencing used immunoSEQ multiplex PCR; TCRdb keeps in-frame clones, though not all of them. In the table there are approximately 50,000 clones, approximately 86% of which are singletons. The chain recombines TRBV6-5 with TRBJ2-3; D call uncertain. The sequence came from a man between 60 and 75 years old with head and neck cancer. Specimen: PBMCs. The CDR3 region has the DNA TGTGCCAGCAGTTCCCGCACTCTCACAGATACGCAGTATTTT. Encoded protein: CASSSRTLTDTQYF.